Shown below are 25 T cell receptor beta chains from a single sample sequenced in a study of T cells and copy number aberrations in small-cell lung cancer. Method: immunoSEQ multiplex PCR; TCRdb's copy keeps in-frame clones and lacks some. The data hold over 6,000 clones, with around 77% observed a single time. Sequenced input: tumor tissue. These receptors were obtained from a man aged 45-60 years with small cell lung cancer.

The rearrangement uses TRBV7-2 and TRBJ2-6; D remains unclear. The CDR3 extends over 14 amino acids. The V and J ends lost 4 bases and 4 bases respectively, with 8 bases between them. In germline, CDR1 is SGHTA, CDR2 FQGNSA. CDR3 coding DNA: TGTGCCAGCAGCTCCTACTCCGGGGCCAACGTCCTGACTTTC. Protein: CASSSYSGANVLTF.

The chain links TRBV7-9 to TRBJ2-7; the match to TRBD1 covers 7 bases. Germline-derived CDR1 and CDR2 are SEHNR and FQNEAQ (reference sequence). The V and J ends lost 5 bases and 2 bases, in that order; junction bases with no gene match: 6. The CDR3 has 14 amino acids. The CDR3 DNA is TGTGCCAGCAGCGCTCAGGACAGGCCCTACGAGCAGTACTTC. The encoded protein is CASSAQDRPYEQYF.

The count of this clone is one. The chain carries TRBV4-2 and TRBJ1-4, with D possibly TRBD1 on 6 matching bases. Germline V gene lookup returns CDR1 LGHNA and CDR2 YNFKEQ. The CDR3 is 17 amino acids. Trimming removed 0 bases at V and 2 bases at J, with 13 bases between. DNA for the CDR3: TGTGCCAGCAGCCAAGAGGGCAGGGGAGGCACTAATGAAAAACTGTTTTTT. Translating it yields CASSQEGRGGTNEKLFF.

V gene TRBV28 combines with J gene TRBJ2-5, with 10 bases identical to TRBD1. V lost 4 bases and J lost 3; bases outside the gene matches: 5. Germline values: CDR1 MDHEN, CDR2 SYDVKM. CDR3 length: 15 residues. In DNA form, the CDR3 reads TGTGCCAGCAGTTCGGGGACAGGGGAGGAAGAGACCCAGTACTTC. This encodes CASSSGTGEEETQYF. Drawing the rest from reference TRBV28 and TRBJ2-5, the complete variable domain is DVKVTQSSRYLVKRTGEKVFLECVQDMDHENMFWYRQDPGLGLRLIYFSYDVKMKEKGDIPEGYSVSREKKERFSLILESASTNQTSMYLCASSSGTGEEETQYFGPGTRLLVL.

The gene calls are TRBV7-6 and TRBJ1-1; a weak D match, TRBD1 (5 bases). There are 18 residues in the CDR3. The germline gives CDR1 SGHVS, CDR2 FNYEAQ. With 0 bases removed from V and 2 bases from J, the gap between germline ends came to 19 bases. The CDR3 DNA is TGTGCCAGCAGCTTAGCGCGCAGGGTTTGGTTAGAAAACACTGAAGCTTTCTTT. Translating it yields CASSLARRVWLENTEAFF. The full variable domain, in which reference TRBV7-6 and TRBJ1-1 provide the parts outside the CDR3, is GAGVSQSPRYKVTKRGQDVALRCDPISGHVSLYWYRQALGQGPEFLTYFNYEAQQDKSGLPNDRFSAERPEGSISTLTIQRTEQRDSAMYRCASSLARRVWLENTEAFFGQGTRLTVV.

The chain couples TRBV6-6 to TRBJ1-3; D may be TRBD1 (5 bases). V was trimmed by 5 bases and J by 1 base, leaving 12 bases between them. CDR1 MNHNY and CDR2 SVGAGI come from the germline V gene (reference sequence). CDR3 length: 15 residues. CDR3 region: CASSTPGTSGNTIYF. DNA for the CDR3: TGTGCCAGCAGTACCCCAGGGACTTCTGGAAACACCATATATTTT.

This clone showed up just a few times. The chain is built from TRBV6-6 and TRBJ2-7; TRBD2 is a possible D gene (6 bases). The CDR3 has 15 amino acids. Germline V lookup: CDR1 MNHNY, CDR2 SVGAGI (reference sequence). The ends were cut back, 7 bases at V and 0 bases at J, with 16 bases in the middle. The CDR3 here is CASTLSGGASYEQYF. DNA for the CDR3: TGTGCCAGCACCTTATCGGGCGGGGCCTCCTACGAGCAGTACTTC.

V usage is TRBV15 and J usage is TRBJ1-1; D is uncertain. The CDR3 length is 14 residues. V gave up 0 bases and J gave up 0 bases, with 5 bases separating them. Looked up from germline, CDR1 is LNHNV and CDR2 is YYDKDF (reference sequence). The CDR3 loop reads CATSREMLNTEAFF. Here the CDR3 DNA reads TGTGCCACCAGCAGAGAGATGTTGAACACTGAAGCTTTCTTT.

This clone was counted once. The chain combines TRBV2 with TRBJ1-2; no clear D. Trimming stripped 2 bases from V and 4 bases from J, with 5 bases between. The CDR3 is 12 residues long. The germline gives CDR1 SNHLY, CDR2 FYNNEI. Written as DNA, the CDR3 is TGTGCCAGCAGTGAAACCGGCTATGGCTACACCTTC. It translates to CASSETGYGYTF.

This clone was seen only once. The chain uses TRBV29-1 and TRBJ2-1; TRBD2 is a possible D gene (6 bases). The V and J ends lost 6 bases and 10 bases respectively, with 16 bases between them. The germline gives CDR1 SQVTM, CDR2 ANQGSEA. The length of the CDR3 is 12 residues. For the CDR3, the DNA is TGCAGCGTGGGGGTCTGGGGGGAGGAGCAGTTCTTC. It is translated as CSVGVWGEEQFF.

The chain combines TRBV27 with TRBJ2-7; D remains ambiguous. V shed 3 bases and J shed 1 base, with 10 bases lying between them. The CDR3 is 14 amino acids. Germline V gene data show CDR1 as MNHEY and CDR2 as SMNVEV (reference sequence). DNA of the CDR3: TGTGCCAGCAGTTTGCATAACCCGTCCTACGAGCAGTACTTC. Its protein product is CASSLHNPSYEQYF.

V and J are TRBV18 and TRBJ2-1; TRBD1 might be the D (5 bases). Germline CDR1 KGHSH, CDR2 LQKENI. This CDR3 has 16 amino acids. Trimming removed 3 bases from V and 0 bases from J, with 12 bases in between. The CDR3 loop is CASSPSRQSSYNEQFF. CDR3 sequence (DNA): TGTGCCAGCTCACCCTCCCGACAGAGCTCCTACAATGAGCAGTTCTTC.

The CDR3 DNA is TGCGCCAGCAGCTTGGGGACAGGGGAGAACACCGGGGAGCTGTTTTTT. This gives the protein CASSLGTGENTGELFF. The chain is built from TRBV5-1 and TRBJ2-2, with 9 bases fitting TRBD1. This CDR3 has 16 amino acids. The V gene's germline CDR1 is SGHRS and CDR2 YFSETQ. Trimming cost V 0 bases and J 1 base; bases outside gene matches: 1.

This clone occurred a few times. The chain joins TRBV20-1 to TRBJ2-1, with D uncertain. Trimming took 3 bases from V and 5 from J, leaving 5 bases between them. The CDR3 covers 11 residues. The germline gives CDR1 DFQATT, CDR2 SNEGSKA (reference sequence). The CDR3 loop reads CSASYDNEQFF. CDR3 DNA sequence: TGCAGTGCTAGTTACGACAATGAGCAGTTCTTC.

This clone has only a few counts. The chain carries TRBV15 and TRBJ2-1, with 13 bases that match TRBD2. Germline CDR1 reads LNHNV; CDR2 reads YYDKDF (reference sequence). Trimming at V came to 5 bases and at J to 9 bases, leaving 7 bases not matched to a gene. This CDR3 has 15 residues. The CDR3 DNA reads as TGTGCCACCAGCTTGACTAGCGGGAGGTATAGTGAGCAGTTCTTC. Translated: CATSLTSGRYSEQFF.

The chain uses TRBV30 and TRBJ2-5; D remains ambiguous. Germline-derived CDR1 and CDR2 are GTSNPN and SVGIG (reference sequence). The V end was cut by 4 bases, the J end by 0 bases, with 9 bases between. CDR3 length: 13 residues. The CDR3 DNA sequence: TGTGCCTGGAACAGCAAGTACCAAGAGACCCAGTACTTC. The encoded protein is CAWNSKYQETQYF.

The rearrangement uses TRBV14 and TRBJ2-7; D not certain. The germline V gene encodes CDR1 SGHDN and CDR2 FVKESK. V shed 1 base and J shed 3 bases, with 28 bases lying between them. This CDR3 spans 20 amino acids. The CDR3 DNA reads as TGTGCCAGCAGCCAAGGAGCTTGGTCCAGCCAACCAAATTCCTTCTACGAGCAGTACTTC. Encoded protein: CASSQGAWSSQPNSFYEQYF.

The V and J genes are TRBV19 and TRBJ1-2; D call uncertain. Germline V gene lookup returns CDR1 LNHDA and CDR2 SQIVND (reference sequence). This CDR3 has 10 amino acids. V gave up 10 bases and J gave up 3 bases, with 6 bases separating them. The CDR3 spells CATSYYGYTF. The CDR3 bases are TGTGCCACCTCGTACTATGGCTACACCTTC.

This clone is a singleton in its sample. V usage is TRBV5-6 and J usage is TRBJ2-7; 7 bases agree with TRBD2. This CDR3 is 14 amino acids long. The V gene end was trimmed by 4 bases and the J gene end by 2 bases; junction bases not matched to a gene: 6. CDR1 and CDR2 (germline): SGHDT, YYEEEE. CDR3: CASSRDYATYEQYF. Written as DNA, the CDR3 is TGTGCCAGCAGCCGGGACTATGCCACCTACGAGCAGTACTTC.

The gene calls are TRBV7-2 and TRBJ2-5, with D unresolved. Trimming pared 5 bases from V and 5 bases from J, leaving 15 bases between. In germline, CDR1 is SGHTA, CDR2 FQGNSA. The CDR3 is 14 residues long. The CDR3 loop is CASSVRSHRETQYF. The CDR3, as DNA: TGTGCCAGCAGCGTTAGGAGTCATCGGGAGACCCAGTACTTC.

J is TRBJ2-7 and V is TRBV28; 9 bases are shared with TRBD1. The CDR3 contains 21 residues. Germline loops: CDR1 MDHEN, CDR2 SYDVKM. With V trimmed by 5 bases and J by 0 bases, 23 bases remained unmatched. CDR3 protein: CASSVLVVGSKQGASSYEQYF. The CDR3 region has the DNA TGTGCCAGCAGTGTTTTAGTGGTGGGAAGTAAACAGGGGGCTAGCTCCTACGAGCAGTACTTC.

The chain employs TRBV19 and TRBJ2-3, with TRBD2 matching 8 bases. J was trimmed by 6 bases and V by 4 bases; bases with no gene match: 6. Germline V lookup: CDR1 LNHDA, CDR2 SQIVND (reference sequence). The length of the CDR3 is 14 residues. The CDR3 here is CASSTKAGVDTQYF. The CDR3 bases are TGTGCCAGTAGTACAAAAGCGGGAGTTGATACGCAGTATTTT.

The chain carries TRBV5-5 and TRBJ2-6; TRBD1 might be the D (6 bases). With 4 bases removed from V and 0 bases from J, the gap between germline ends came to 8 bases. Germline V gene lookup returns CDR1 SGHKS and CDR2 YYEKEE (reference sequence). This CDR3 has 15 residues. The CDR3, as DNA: TGTGCCAGCAGCAAGGACAGCTCTGGGGCCAACGTCCTGACTTTC. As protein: CASSKDSSGANVLTF.

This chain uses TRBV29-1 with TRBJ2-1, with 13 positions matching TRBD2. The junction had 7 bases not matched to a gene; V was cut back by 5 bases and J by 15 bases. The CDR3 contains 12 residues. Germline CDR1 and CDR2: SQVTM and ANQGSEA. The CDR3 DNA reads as TGCAGCGTTTGGACTAGCGGGAGTATAGTGTTCTTC. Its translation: CSVWTSGSIVFF.

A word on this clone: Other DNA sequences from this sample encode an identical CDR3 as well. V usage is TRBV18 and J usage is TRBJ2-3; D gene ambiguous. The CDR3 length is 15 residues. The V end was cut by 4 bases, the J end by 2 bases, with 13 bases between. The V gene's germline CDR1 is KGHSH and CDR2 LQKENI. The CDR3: CASSLRTGLTDTQYF. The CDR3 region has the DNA TGTGCCAGCTCACTCCGGACCGGGCTCACAGATACGCAGTATTTT.